Below are 22 T cell receptor beta chains sequenced from a single sample in a study of CD4 T cells in relation to SARS-CoV-2 and coronaviruses. The protocol was immunoSEQ multiplex PCR, while the TCRdb copy is restricted to in-frame clones and leaves out a portion. The sample has more than 20,000 clones; 76% are singletons. These receptors are not linked to any known antigen. Unexposed donor CD4+ T cells date from 2011-2018, before the COVID-19 pandemic. CD4+ T cells were isolated from the cells after less than 13 days of culture. Sequenced input: CD4+ T cells from PBMCs, cultured in vitro. The receptor source for this set is a human donor in good health.

This sequence joins TRBV7-9 and TRBJ1-4; no clear D gene. Trimming removed 5 bases at V and 7 bases at J, with 8 bases between. The CDR3 length is 12 residues. Germline CDR1 and CDR2: SEHNR and FQNEAQ (reference sequence). The CDR3 protein is CASSISSEKLFF. The CDR3 bases are TGTGCCAGCAGCATTAGCAGTGAAAAACTGTTTTTT.

This clone was found a few times. The chain has TRBV7-2 and TRBJ2-2; a possible D gene is TRBD2 (6 bases). The length of the CDR3 is 17 residues. V was trimmed by 0 bases and J by 1 base, leaving 12 bases between them. Germline CDR1 is SGHTA and CDR2 is FQGNSA. The CDR3 region has the DNA TGTGCCAGCAGCTTAGCTTGGGGCGGGATGAACACCGGGGAGCTGTTTTTT. Translation: CASSLAWGGMNTGELFF.

Details on this clone: The junction does not match germline at one end; this may be a read error. The chain has TRBV18 and TRBJ1-2; perhaps TRBD1 as D (5 bases). CDR1 and CDR2 from the germline V gene are KGHSH and LQKENI. The CDR3 is made up of 12 amino acids. In DNA, the CDR3 is TGTGCCAGCTCACCATCCGGCCGGGACGTATACTTC. This encodes CASSPSGRDVYF. Full variable domain (rest looked up from reference TRBV18 and TRBJ1-2): NAGVMQNPRHLVRRRGQEARLRCSPMKGHSHVYWYRQLPEEGLKFMVYLQKENIIDESGMPKERFSAEFPKEGPSILRIQQVVRGDSAAYFCASSPSGRDVYFGSGTRLTVV.

This clone showed up just a few times. The V and J genes are TRBV12-3 or TRBV12-4 and TRBJ1-4, with D unresolved. V gave up 6 bases and J gave up 9 bases, with 14 bases separating them. The CDR3 contains 13 residues. CDR3 amino acids: CASSLRRGKKLFF. DNA for the CDR3: TGTGCCAGCAGCTTAAGGCGTGGGAAAAAACTGTTTTTT.

The J gene is TRBJ1-2, the V gene TRBV3-1 (or the pseudogene TRBV3-2); D gene uncertain. The CDR3 contains 13 residues. The germline CDR1 and CDR2 sequences are LGHDT and YNNKEL (reference sequence). Trimming removed 4 bases at V and 3 bases at J, with 9 bases between. CDR3 nucleotides: TGTGCCAGCAGCCTTGGAATACACTATGGCTACACCTTC. This translates into CASSLGIHYGYTF.

This clone was detected once. J is TRBJ2-7 and V is TRBV24-1, with 10 bases identical to TRBD1. CDR3 length: 13 amino acids. Germline CDR1 and CDR2: KGHDR and SFDVKD. The ends lost 5 bases at V and 7 bases at J; junction bases unmatched: 4. In nucleotides, the CDR3 is TGTGCCACCAGTGGACAGGGGGCTTGGGAGCAGTACTTC. Protein sequence: CATSGQGAWEQYF.

The rearrangement links TRBV5-1 to TRBJ2-3; 13 bases line up with TRBD2. This CDR3 is 16 amino acids long. V was pared by 4 bases and J by 3 bases, with 5 bases of the junction left unmatched. Germline CDR1 SGHRS, CDR2 YFSETQ. The CDR3 region is CASSQQLAGGTDTQYF. In DNA form, the CDR3 reads TGCGCCAGCAGCCAGCAACTAGCGGGAGGGACAGATACGCAGTATTTT.

The chain uses TRBV19 and TRBJ2-1; D assignment may be TRBD1 or TRBD2 (5 bases each). The CDR3 runs 15 residues. The V gene lost 7 bases and the J gene lost 4 bases, with 17 bases spanning the gap. Germline V gene lookup returns CDR1 LNHDA and CDR2 SQIVND (reference sequence). The CDR3 spells CASTAVGTRYNEQFF. As DNA, the CDR3 is TGTGCCAGTACCGCCGTAGGGACCAGATACAATGAGCAGTTCTTC.

This rearrangement joins TRBV6-5 to TRBJ2-2; possible D gene TRBD2, 6 bases. The CDR3 spans 16 residues. CDR1 is MNHEY and CDR2 is SVGAGI in the germline V gene. V lost 3 bases, J lost 4 bases, and 15 bases lay in between. CDR3 amino acids: CASSYKGGIITGELFF. The CDR3, as DNA: TGTGCCAGCAGTTATAAGGGCGGGATTATCACCGGGGAGCTGTTTTTT.

CDR3 residues: CASSDSSDSSTDTQYF. The CDR3 DNA reads TGTGCCAGCAGTGACTCTTCGGATTCTAGCACAGATACGCAGTATTTT. The chain combines TRBV6-4 with TRBJ2-3; D not resolved. V dropped 0 bases and J dropped 0 bases, with 10 bases sitting between them. CDR1 MRHNA and CDR2 SNTAGT come from the germline V gene. CDR3 length equals 16 residues.

The chain employs TRBV6-1 and TRBJ1-5; the D gene is possibly TRBD1 (6 bases). This CDR3 spans 16 amino acids. CDR1 is MNHNS, CDR2 SASEGT, per germline. V was shortened by 2 bases and J by 0 bases, with 11 bases between the two germline ends. CDR3 sequence reads: CASSERGAYSNQPQHF. The CDR3 DNA sequence: TGTGCCAGCAGTGAACGGGGGGCCTATAGCAATCAGCCCCAGCATTTT.

The rearrangement joins TRBV18 to TRBJ2-5; possible D gene TRBD2, 6 bases. Germline loops: CDR1 KGHSH, CDR2 LQKENI. The CDR3 length is 13 residues. The V end was cut by 3 bases, the J end by 5 bases, with 10 bases between. CDR3 sequence reads: CASSPGLSETQYF. The DNA of the CDR3 is TGTGCCAGCTCACCCGGACTATCTGAGACCCAGTACTTC. The full variable domain, in which reference TRBV18 and TRBJ2-5 provide the parts outside the CDR3, is NAGVMQNPRHLVRRRGQEARLRCSPMKGHSHVYWYRQLPEEGLKFMVYLQKENIIDESGMPKERFSAEFPKEGPSILRIQQVVRGDSAAYFCASSPGLSETQYFGPGTRLLVL.

The chain is built from TRBV11-2 and TRBJ1-2, with D maybe TRBD1 (6 bases). Trimming removed 2 bases at V and 1 base at J, with 11 bases between. The CDR3 has 15 amino acids. From germline, CDR1 is SGHAT and CDR2 FQNNGV. Here the CDR3 reads CASSLWAGDNYGYTF. The CDR3, as DNA: TGTGCCAGCAGCTTATGGGCAGGGGATAACTATGGCTACACCTTC.

This clone was counted a few times. This chain uses TRBV6-6 with TRBJ1-4; D not resolved. V was trimmed by 6 bases and J by 0 bases, leaving 8 bases between them. From germline, CDR1 is MNHNY and CDR2 SVGAGI (reference sequence). This CDR3 contains 14 residues. The CDR3 DNA sequence: TGTGCCAGCAGCGAAATCACAACTAATGAAAAACTGTTTTTT. Residues: CASSEITTNEKLFF.

The chain joins TRBV7-8 to TRBJ2-3; 8 bases agree with TRBD1. Germline V gene data show CDR1 as SGHVS and CDR2 as FQNEAQ. There are 14 residues in the CDR3. Unmatched junction bases numbered 5, after V lost 3 bases and J lost 6 bases. The CDR3 protein is CASSLTTGGDTQYF. CDR3 DNA sequence: TGTGCCAGCAGCTTGACAACAGGGGGGGATACGCAGTATTTT.

V is TRBV25-1 and J is TRBJ1-1; 8 nucleotides match TRBD1. This CDR3 contains 17 residues. Germline V gene data show CDR1 as MGHDK and CDR2 as SYGVNS. With 4 bases clipped from V and 4 bases from J, the junction kept 14 bases outside the gene matches. DNA of the CDR3: TGTGCCAGCAGTGCGCCGGACAGGGCTGGAGGCGGCACTGAAGCTTTCTTT. It codes for CASSAPDRAGGGTEAFF.

The chain is built from TRBV5-1 and TRBJ1-2; D uncertain. CDR1 is SGHRS and CDR2 is YFSETQ in the germline V gene. The CDR3 contains 13 residues. The germline V and J ends were trimmed by 2 bases and 8 bases, with 13 bases remaining between them. Written as DNA, the CDR3 is TGCGCCAGCAGCTTTTCCAACCTAGAGGGCTACACCTTC. It yields the protein CASSFSNLEGYTF.

This chain joins TRBV28 and TRBJ2-7, with 10 bases that match TRBD1. CDR1 and CDR2 (germline): MDHEN, SYDVKM. The CDR3 runs to 15 residues. The V and J ends lost 7 bases and 3 bases, in that order; junction bases with no gene match: 9. The CDR3 region is CASTGMGQGNYEQYF. In DNA, the CDR3 is TGTGCCAGCACCGGGATGGGACAGGGGAACTACGAGCAGTACTTC.

This chain joins TRBV5-4 and TRBJ1-2; 7 nucleotides agree with TRBD1. J was trimmed by 4 bases and V by 3 bases; bases with no gene match: 15. This CDR3 spans 17 amino acids. Per germline, CDR1 SGHNT and CDR2 YYREEE (reference sequence). The CDR3 DNA reads as TGTGCCAGCAGCTACCTCCTAGGGGGCGCGGGTAGCTATGGCTACACCTTC. Translation: CASSYLLGGAGSYGYTF. Full variable domain (outside the CDR3, taken from reference TRBV5-4 and TRBJ1-2): ETGVTQSPTHLIKTRGQQVTLRCSSQSGHNTVSWYQQALGQGPQFIFQYYREEENGRGNFPPRFSGLQFPNYSSELNVNALELDDSALYLCASSYLLGGAGSYGYTFGSGTRLTVV.

This clone appeared once. The V call is TRBV12-5, the J call TRBJ2-2; a possible D gene is TRBD1 (5 bases). Germline V lookup: CDR1 LGHNT, CDR2 FRNRAP. The CDR3 has 17 amino acids. Trimming removed 6 bases from V and 0 bases from J, with 17 bases in between. The CDR3 protein is CASGLTLRQTNTGELFF. The CDR3 DNA reads TGTGCTAGTGGCCTCACTTTAAGACAGACGAACACCGGGGAGCTGTTTTTT.

CDR3 nucleotides: TGTGCCAGCAGAGAGGGGGGACGGACAAACACTGAAGCTTTCTTT. It encodes CASREGGRTNTEAFF. V is TRBV9 and J is TRBJ1-1, with a tentative D call TRBD1 (6 bases). The V and J ends lost 5 bases and 2 bases respectively, with 16 bases between them. From germline, CDR1 is SGDLS and CDR2 YYNGEE. CDR3 length: 15 amino acids.

This chain uses TRBV28 with TRBJ1-2, with D unclear. Trimming removed 5 bases from V and 1 base from J, with 17 bases in between. The CDR3 spans 16 residues. Germline V lookup: CDR1 MDHEN, CDR2 SYDVKM. The CDR3 loop reads CASSRRIRKINYGYTF. In nucleotides, the CDR3 is TGTGCCAGCAGTCGACGTATCCGAAAAATTAACTATGGCTACACCTTC.